A single sample gave rise to the 26 T cell receptor beta chains below, sequenced in a study of blood T cell repertoires in COVID-19. The data were produced by immunoSEQ multiplex PCR, yet TCRdb's version contains in-frame clones alone and is incomplete. The sample shows under 100,000 clones, 70% to 90% of them seen only once. The sample comprised peripheral blood. The receptors originated from a man aged 50-60 years with active COVID-19.

This chain joins TRBV27 and TRBJ2-1; no firm D call. The CDR3 covers 15 residues. V lost 7 bases and J lost 2, with 15 bases in between. CDR1 and CDR2 (germline): MNHEY, SMNVEV (reference sequence). The CDR3 DNA reads TGTGCCAGCACCCTCTCGGTCCCACCCTACAATGAGCAGTTCTTC. Its protein is CASTLSVPPYNEQFF.

V gene TRBV6-5 combines with J gene TRBJ2-2; TRBD2 aligns across 11 bases. Germline values: CDR1 MNHEY, CDR2 SVGAGI. This CDR3 is 15 amino acids long. The trim removed 6 bases at V and 2 bases at J, leaving 2 bases unmatched. The CDR3 region has the DNA TGTGCCAGCAGACTAGCGGGGGCCAACACCGGGGAGCTGTTTTTT. Protein: CASRLAGANTGELFF.

This rearrangement joins TRBV19 to TRBJ2-3, with D perhaps TRBD2 (7 bases). The V end lost 2 bases, the J end lost 4 bases, and 10 bases lay between the germline ends. Germline V CDR1 and CDR2: LNHDA, SQIVND (reference sequence). This CDR3 has 14 amino acids. In DNA, the CDR3 is TGTGCCAGTAGTATACTCGGGGGGCCAGATACGCAGTATTTT. Amino acids: CASSILGGPDTQYF.

The gene calls are TRBV29-1 and TRBJ2-7; TRBD2 is a possible D gene (7 bases). V shed 4 bases and J shed 0 bases, with 10 bases lying between them. This CDR3 spans 13 amino acids. Germline assignment: CDR1 SQVTM and CDR2 ANQGSEA. The CDR3 protein is CSVVGGGSYEQYF. In nucleotides, the CDR3 is TGCAGCGTTGTAGGGGGGGGCTCCTACGAGCAGTACTTC.

The CDR3 region has the DNA TGCGCCAGCAGAGGGAGGGATAGTCTCACTGAAGCTTTCTTT. It translates to CASRGRDSLTEAFF. The genes are TRBV5-1 and TRBJ1-1; no clear D. This CDR3 has 14 amino acids. Deletions cut 5 bases from V and 4 bases from J, with 15 bases between. Per germline, CDR1 SGHRS and CDR2 YFSETQ.

The genes are TRBV13 and TRBJ1-2; D is possibly TRBD1 (5 bases). This CDR3 is built from 15 residues. The V gene's germline CDR1 is PRHDT and CDR2 FYEKMQ (reference sequence). Trimming cost V 0 bases and J 6 bases, with 14 bases left between them. CDR3 amino acids: CASSLGLAGINGYTF. DNA of the CDR3: TGTGCCAGCAGCTTAGGTCTGGCAGGGATTAATGGCTACACCTTC.

The chain has TRBV28 and TRBJ2-7, with 9 bases aligning to TRBD1. This CDR3 is 15 amino acids long. Germline-derived CDR1 and CDR2 are MDHEN and SYDVKM. With V trimmed by 4 bases and J by 1 base, 5 bases remained unmatched. CDR3 in amino acids: CASSSSGQGSYEQYF. The DNA for the CDR3 is TGTGCCAGCAGTTCGTCGGGACAGGGTTCCTACGAGCAGTACTTC.

V usage is TRBV6-6 and J usage is TRBJ2-1; D perhaps matches TRBD1 (5 bases). Trimming removed 8 bases from V and 0 bases from J, with 14 bases in between. The CDR3 covers 15 residues. The germline V gene has CDR1 MNHNY and CDR2 SVGAGI (reference sequence). The CDR3 nucleotides are TGTGCCAGCGGCTCTGGGGCCGGCTCCTACAATGAGCAGTTCTTC. Protein product: CASGSGAGSYNEQFF.

The chain joins TRBV7-8 to TRBJ2-7; D is ambiguous. The germline CDR1 and CDR2 sequences are SGHVS and FQNEAQ. V gave up 4 bases and J gave up 5 bases, with 18 bases separating them. The CDR3 has 15 amino acids. DNA for the CDR3: TGTGCCAGCAGCTCACCCATGCGTTCGAGCAACGAGCAGTACTTC. Amino acids: CASSSPMRSSNEQYF.

This clone was observed a handful of times. CDR3 bases: TGTGCCAGTACAGTTCAGCCCCAGCATTTT. Its translation is CASTVQPQHF. The V gene is TRBV19, the J gene TRBJ1-5; D is ambiguous. V was trimmed by 7 bases and J by 6 bases, leaving 4 bases between them. Germline lookup yields CDR1 LNHDA and CDR2 SQIVND (reference sequence). The CDR3 consists of 10 residues.

The chain carries TRBV14 and TRBJ2-3; 7 bases are shared with TRBD2. V dropped 5 bases and J dropped 4; count of bases not matched to a gene: 12. CDR1 is SGHDN, CDR2 FVKESK, per germline. The CDR3 has 16 amino acids. Here the CDR3 DNA reads TGTGCCAGCAGCTCCCTCCCAGCCCGGGAGGCAGATACGCAGTATTTT. Protein: CASSSLPAREADTQYF.

The chain employs TRBV5-4 and TRBJ2-3; maybe TRBD2 (6 bases). CDR3 size: 17 residues. Trimming shortened V by 3 bases and J by 5 bases, and 22 bases separated the two germline ends. Germline CDR1 reads SGHNT; CDR2 reads YYREEE (reference sequence). CDR3 in DNA: TGTGCCAGCAGCTCGGGACGGGGGTCGGTCGAAAGAGATACGCAGTATTTT. It codes for CASSSGRGSVERDTQYF.

The rearrangement links TRBV19 to TRBJ2-5; 8 positions match TRBD1. CDR1 and CDR2 from the germline V gene are LNHDA and SQIVND (reference sequence). The CDR3 is 11 amino acids. V lost 8 bases, J lost 4 bases, and 0 bases stayed unmatched. The CDR3 nucleotides are TGTGCCAGTGGACAGGGAGAGACCCAGTACTTC. It yields the protein CASGQGETQYF.

V is TRBV28 and J is TRBJ1-5; no reliable D call. Germline CDR1 is MDHEN and CDR2 is SYDVKM. The CDR3 has 12 amino acids. Trimming took off 5 bases at V and 9 bases at J, with 11 bases between the two ends. The CDR3 coding sequence is TGTGCCAGCAGTACGTACGGTCGGCCCCAGCATTTT. Its protein product is CASSTYGRPQHF.

This chain connects TRBV5-1 to TRBJ2-3; 8 nucleotides line up with TRBD2. CDR1 and CDR2 (germline): SGHRS, YFSETQ. The V gene end was trimmed by 0 bases and the J gene end by 2 bases; junction bases not matched to a gene: 11. The CDR3 contains 18 residues. The DNA for the CDR3 is TGCGCCAGCAGCTTGGCTCAACTAGCGGCCGTTACCACAGATACGCAGTATTTT. Residues: CASSLAQLAAVTTDTQYF.

This chain connects TRBV2 to TRBJ1-2; perhaps TRBD1 as D (5 bases). Germline-derived CDR1 and CDR2 are SNHLY and FYNNEI. The CDR3 sequence is 13 residues long. The V end lost 3 bases, the J end lost 2 bases, and 7 bases lay between the germline ends. In DNA form, the CDR3 reads TGTGCCAGCAGTGAGGGGCAGAACTATGGCTACACCTTC. This codes for CASSEGQNYGYTF.

The CDR3 region is CASNGRGSGNTIYF. The CDR3 bases are TGTGCCAGTAACGGACGGGGCTCTGGAAACACCATATATTTT. The chain joins TRBV19 to TRBJ1-3; D gene ambiguous. Germline lookup yields CDR1 LNHDA and CDR2 SQIVND (reference sequence). The CDR3 is made up of 14 amino acids. V dropped 7 bases and J dropped 0 bases, with 10 bases sitting between them.

The V call is TRBV27, the J call TRBJ1-5; 10 bases map to TRBD1. V shed 4 bases, J shed 4 bases, and the junction held 4 bases outside the gene matches. This CDR3 region has 15 residues. From germline, CDR1 is MNHEY and CDR2 SMNVEV (reference sequence). CDR3 protein: CASSSGQGRNQPQHF. CDR3 coding DNA: TGTGCCAGCAGTTCGGGACAGGGGAGGAATCAGCCCCAGCATTTT.

This clone has a handful of counts. V and J are TRBV6-5 and TRBJ2-7, with D tentatively TRBD1 (5 bases). Trimming pared 7 bases from V and 0 bases from J, leaving 13 bases between. There are 14 residues in the CDR3. CDR1 is MNHEY, CDR2 SVGAGI, per germline. CDR3 region: CASTEADTSYEQYF. The DNA for the CDR3 is TGTGCCAGCACCGAGGCGGACACCTCCTACGAGCAGTACTTC.

In DNA, the CDR3 is TGTGCCAGCAGTCCCGCGGGCTATGGCTACACCTTC. Translated, it gives CASSPAGYGYTF. This chain connects TRBV28 to TRBJ1-2; no clear D gene. Germline CDR1 and CDR2: MDHEN and SYDVKM. The ends were cut back, 5 bases at V and 4 bases at J, with 8 bases in the middle. The CDR3 loop spans 12 amino acids.

The chain has TRBV5-1 and TRBJ2-2; possible D gene TRBD2, 5 bases. The CDR3 runs 16 residues. Trimming stripped 2 bases from V and 4 bases from J, with 15 bases between. Germline lookup yields CDR1 SGHRS and CDR2 YFSETQ. The CDR3 coding sequence is TGCGCCAGCAGCTTCTCCTCTAGCTCAGGCACCGGGGAGCTGTTTTTT. This translates into CASSFSSSSGTGELFF.

The chain has TRBV6-1 and TRBJ1-1; no definite D call. Germline CDR1 MNHNS, CDR2 SASEGT. Between the trimmed V and J ends, which lost 0 bases and 2 bases, there was a span of 10 bases. This CDR3 has 15 residues. The CDR3 DNA sequence: TGTGCCAGCAGTGAAGCCCCCAACAGTAACACTGAAGCTTTCTTT. Translated: CASSEAPNSNTEAFF.

This clone was observed once. This chain links TRBV6-5 with TRBJ2-1, with 9 bases lining up with TRBD2. Germline V CDR1 and CDR2: MNHEY, SVGAGI. J lost 5 bases, V lost 0 bases, and 5 bases had no gene match. The CDR3 is made up of 16 amino acids. CDR3 coding DNA: TGTGCCAGCAGTTACTCTCTAGCGGGAACCCACAATGAGCAGTTCTTC. The encoded protein is CASSYSLAGTHNEQFF.

The sample holds one count of this clone. This chain connects TRBV4-2 to TRBJ2-1, with 7 bases matching TRBD2. The CDR3 runs 16 residues. J was trimmed by 6 bases and V by 4 bases; bases with no gene match: 12. The germline gives CDR1 LGHNA, CDR2 YNFKEQ. This CDR3 reads CASSLEGGRTTNEQFF. The CDR3, as DNA: TGTGCCAGCAGCCTAGAGGGAGGGAGGACTACCAATGAGCAGTTCTTC.

The chain uses TRBV28 and TRBJ1-4, with 8 positions matching TRBD1. Trimming took 3 bases from V and 4 from J; bases not matched to a gene: 4. This CDR3 spans 15 amino acids. Germline-derived CDR1 and CDR2 are MDHEN and SYDVKM. CDR3 residues: CASSFAGTGNEKLFF. The CDR3 DNA reads as TGTGCCAGCAGTTTCGCTGGGACAGGTAATGAAAAACTGTTTTTT. Filled out from reference TRBV28 and TRBJ1-4, the complete variable domain reads DVKVTQSSRYLVKRTGEKVFLECVQDMDHENMFWYRQDPGLGLRLIYFSYDVKMKEKGDIPEGYSVSREKKERFSLILESASTNQTSMYLCASSFAGTGNEKLFFGSGTQLSVL.

The chain carries TRBV11-2 and TRBJ2-2; 8 nucleotides align to TRBD2. V was clipped by 2 bases and J by 1 base; unmatched bases: 3. CDR3 length equals 16 residues. CDR1 is SGHAT and CDR2 is FQNNGV in the germline V gene. CDR3: CASSLRTSGNTGELFF. As DNA, the CDR3 is TGTGCCAGCAGCTTACGAACTAGCGGGAACACCGGGGAGCTGTTTTTT.